The present T cell receptor (beta chain) was sequenced within a study of CD8 T cells in ankylosing spondylitis. Whole-study results and caveats: A motif of 7 to 9 highly homologous TCR beta variants was seen as apparently characteristic of ankylosing spondylitis blood.

The CDR3 has 15 residues. Germline V lookup: CDR1 DFQATT, CDR2 SNEGSKA (reference sequence). With 0 bases clipped from V and 2 bases from J, the junction kept 4 bases outside the gene matches. For this clonotype: Its target is not known.

MiXCR was run by TCRdb on the 5' RACE reads, yielding one entry per CDR3 protein. The sample holds approximately 240,000 distinct CDR3 sequences, around 25% seen once. The sample was blood, either unsorted or a sorted T cell fraction (not recorded which). This receptor was identified in a male donor with ankylosing spondylitis or in good health (not recorded which). This chain uses TRBV20-1 with TRBJ2-7; TRBD2 matches 10 bases. The CDR3 DNA reads TGCAGTGCTAGAGATCCCAGCGGGGGGGCCTACGAGCAGTACTTC. This translates into CSARDPSGGAYEQYF.